Detailed here is one T cell receptor beta chain. The germline V gene has CDR1 SGHNT and CDR2 YYREEE (reference sequence). Trimming took off 2 bases at V and 4 bases at J, with 15 bases between the two ends. This CDR3 has 15 amino acids. This specimen belongs to a study of shared clonotypes between healthy human individuals. Sequencing used immunoSEQ multiplex PCR; TCRdb keeps in-frame clones, though not all of them. This sample has about 2.4 million clones, with approximately 94% found just once. V is TRBV5-4 and J is TRBJ1-2; D gene uncertain. This clonotype originated in a man aged 18 to 35 in good health. Some clones in this sample may be carry-over from other donors' samples. Sequencing was performed on naive CD4+ T cells from PBMCs. Subset given: CD45RA+ positively selected. The CDR3 DNA reads TGTGCCAGCAGCTTTGATCCGGCAGCGGGCTATGGCTACACCTTC. This translates into CASSFDPAAGYGYTF.